This TCR beta chain emerged from a study of identical twins. This clonotype was seen ten or more times. Its antigen remains unidentified. MiXCR, run by TCRdb on the 5' RACE reads, gives a single entry per CDR3 protein. The table has 700,000 or so distinct CDR3 sequences, 20% to 25% seen once. General study findings and limits: Models underestimated TCR alpha sharing (out-of-frame) in monozygotic twins.

These sequences were also reported in another study, on T cells expressing NK-cell markers. That study reports: Each TCR beta repertoire originated in sorted T cells that were CD3+CD56+NKG2C+, CD3+CD56+NKG2C- or CD3+CD56-NKG2C+. Several experiments employed an anti-gamma-delta TCR antibody to confine sorting to alpha-beta TCR T cells.

This TCR was recovered from a woman under 30 in good health. The sequencing sample was made of PBMCs.

This chain's CDR3 is CASSLDLAGGPGQFF. In DNA, the CDR3 is TGTGCCAGCAGCTTAGATCTAGCGGGAGGGCCGGGGCAGTTCTTC. The chain employs TRBV11-2 and TRBJ2-1; 12 nucleotides line up with TRBD2. The junction had 6 bases not matched to a gene; V was cut back by 0 bases and J by 12 bases. The length of the CDR3 is 15 residues. CDR1 is SGHAT and CDR2 is FQNNGV in the germline V gene.